Reported below is one TCR beta chain. This clonotype occurred a few times. The clone's antigen remains unknown. One base away there is no much larger clone; base qualities are not given. This sample is drawn from a study of T-cell memory formation after mild COVID-19 (TCRdb year 2021). At the level of the whole study: TCR sequence clusters from the two donors were found to be largely donor specific. In a couple of donors, T-cell clones that expanded and contracted after mild COVID-19 were tracked by sequencing TCRalpha and TCRbeta repertoires over time. Two young, previously healthy adult volunteers, one female and one male, were included in the cohort.

Ficoll-Paque density gradient centrifugation was the method used to isolate PBMCs. V lost 8 bases and J lost 0 bases, and the count of bases not matched to a germline gene is 4. The CDR3 covers 13 residues, taking in both the cysteine and the phenylalanine. Only the CDR3 region is kept as DNA, spanning 39 bases read in frame from base 1. Here is what the overall study found, with its caveats: Some responding clones were detected in pre-infection memory, suggesting pre-existing cross-reactive memory T cells joined the SARS-CoV-2 response. The study covered only two mild cases, and larger cohorts including severe cases with pre-infection samples were considered necessary. SARS-CoV-2 specificity was not confirmed for the second-wave clones peaking on day 37. Balanced CD4/CD8 phenotypes were observed for clones contracting from day 15 to 85, whereas a bias towards CD4+ was observed for a second wave of clones expanding from day 15 to 37. Contracting CD4+ clones were found mainly in CM and EM memory subsets, while CD8+ clones were enriched in EMRA.

The sequencer was an Illumina NovaSeq 6000. TCRalpha and TCRbeta cDNA libraries were constructed by 5'RACE with constant-segment primers, with sample barcodes and unique molecular identifiers being introduced. RNA was extracted from every sample with Trizol reagent. Libraries were amplified in two PCR steps, with a second sample barcode and Illumina TruSeq adapters added in the second step. Libraries were sequenced on an Illumina NovaSeq with 2 x 150 bp paired-end reads. In the authors' own workflow: Reads were demultiplexed and collapsed into UMI-guided consensus sequences with migec v1.2.7. With mixcr v2.1.11, UMI consensuses were aligned to TRA and TRB V and J templates and assembled into clonotypes. A clonotype was counted as expanded or contracted only when both edgeR and NoisET called the clonotype significant, with the noise models trained on biological replicates. edgeR calls used a false discovery rate-adjusted p below 0.01 and a log2 fold-change threshold of 1. As an exploratory analysis of dynamics, max-normalized trajectories of the 1000 most abundant clonotypes were examined with PCA combined with hierarchical clustering. The CD4 or CD8 phenotype of responding clones was assigned using the separately sequenced CD4+ and CD8+ repertoires. TCRdb cleaned the public reads at Q25 with fastp, built clones with MiXCR and kept in-frame beta chains. For every CDR3 protein sequence, its rows merge into one entry that carries the most common genes and DNA. Clone size and V and J calls follow TCRdb, not the original study. The table for this sample lists fewer than 250,000 distinct CDR3 sequences; about 10% of them were counted only once. In total, the top ten clones hold approximately 3% of the sample.

The rearrangement combines TRBV12-3 or TRBV12-4 with TRBJ2-7, with 7 middle bases fitting TRBD1. The TCR originated in a man aged 18 to 29 who had mild COVID-19 (a few samples of this study predate the infection). The sample titles of this study are shuffled in the database, so cell type and time point are left out; the donor was told from shared clones. The sequenced sample was PBMCs or a T cell subset sorted from them (not recorded which). CDR3 sequence: CASGNRGSYEQYF. The nucleotide sequence is given as TGTGCCAGCGGCAACAGGGGCTCCTACGAGCAGTACTTC.